This T cell receptor (beta chain) comes out of a study of monozygotic twins with inflammatory bowel disease. Germline V lookup: CDR1 MNHEY, CDR2 SMNVEV (reference sequence). This CDR3 is 15 amino acids long. Worth noting for this clonotype: Its matching antigen is unknown.

UMIs bearing a 6-nucleotide sample barcode were added through template switching. After re-calling the 5' RACE reads, TCRdb lists one entry per CDR3 protein, DNA absent. The sample includes about 350,000 distinct CDR3 sequences. Findings of the study overall: The analysis did not separate different T cell subtypes.

The clonotype was recovered from a human donor with ulcerative colitis or Crohn's disease, or a healthy co-twin of an affected twin (not recorded which). The specimen sequenced was blood. The chain has TRBV27 and TRBJ1-1. The CDR3 loop reads CASSFVDRLNTEAFF.